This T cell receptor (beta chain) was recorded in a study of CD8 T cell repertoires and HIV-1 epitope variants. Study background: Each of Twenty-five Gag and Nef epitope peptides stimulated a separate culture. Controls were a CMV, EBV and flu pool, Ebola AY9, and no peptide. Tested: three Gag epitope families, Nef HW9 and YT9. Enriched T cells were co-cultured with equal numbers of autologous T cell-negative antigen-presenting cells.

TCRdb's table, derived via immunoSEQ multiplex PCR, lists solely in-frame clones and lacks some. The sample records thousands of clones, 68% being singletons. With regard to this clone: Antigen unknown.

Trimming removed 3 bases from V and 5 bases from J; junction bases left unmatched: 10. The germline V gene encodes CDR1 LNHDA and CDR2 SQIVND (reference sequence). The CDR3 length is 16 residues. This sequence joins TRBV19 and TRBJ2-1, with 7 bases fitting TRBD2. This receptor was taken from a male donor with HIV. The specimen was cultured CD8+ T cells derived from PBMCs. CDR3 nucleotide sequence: TGTGCCAGTAGTATGGCGGGGGTTTGGATGGACAATGAGCAGTTCTTC. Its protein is CASSMAGVWMDNEQFF.